This T cell receptor beta chain is from a study of CXCR3-negative and CXCR3-positive naive CD8 T cells. UMI-labeled TRB cDNA libraries were prepared by 5' RACE. TCRdb reprocessed the 5' RACE reads, keeping one entry per CDR3 protein, no DNA. The sample has under 150,000 distinct CDR3 sequences, and its top ten clones hold around 0.62%. Regarding this clonotype: The antigen is not known.

Points from the study as a whole: The study found more hydrophobic TRB CDR3s in CXCR3-positive naive cells than in CXCR3-negative naive cells.

CDR3 size: 16 residues. Germline V gives CDR1 MDHEN, CDR2 SYDVKM. The sequence was obtained from a human donor in good health. Some clones in this sample may be carry-over from other donors' samples. V and J are TRBV28 and TRBJ1-1; TCRdb calls TRBD1, which cannot be checked without DNA. Sequencing used naive CXCR3+ CD8+ T cells from blood. Subset denoted: CD45RO-CCR7+CD27+CD95- naive CD8+ T cells expressing CXCR3 (TNR3+). The CDR3 sequence: CASSLRTAGLNTEAFF.